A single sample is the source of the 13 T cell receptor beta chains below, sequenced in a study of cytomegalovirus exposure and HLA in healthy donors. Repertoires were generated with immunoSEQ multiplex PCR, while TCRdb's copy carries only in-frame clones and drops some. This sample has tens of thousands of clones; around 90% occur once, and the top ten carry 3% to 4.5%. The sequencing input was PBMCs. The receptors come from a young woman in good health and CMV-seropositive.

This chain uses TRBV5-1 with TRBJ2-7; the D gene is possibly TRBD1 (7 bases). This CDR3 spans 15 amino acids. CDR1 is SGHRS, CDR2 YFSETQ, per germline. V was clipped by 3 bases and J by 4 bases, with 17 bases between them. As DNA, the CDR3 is TGCGCCAGCAGCTCGGCGGGGTCCAGGGGGTACGAGCAGTACTTC. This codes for CASSSAGSRGYEQYF.

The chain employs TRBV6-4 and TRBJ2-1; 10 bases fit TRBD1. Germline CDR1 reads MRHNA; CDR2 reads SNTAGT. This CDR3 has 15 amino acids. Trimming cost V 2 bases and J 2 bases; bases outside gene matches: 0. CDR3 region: CASSDGTGAYNEQFF. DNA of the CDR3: TGTGCCAGCAGTGACGGGACAGGGGCCTACAATGAGCAGTTCTTC.

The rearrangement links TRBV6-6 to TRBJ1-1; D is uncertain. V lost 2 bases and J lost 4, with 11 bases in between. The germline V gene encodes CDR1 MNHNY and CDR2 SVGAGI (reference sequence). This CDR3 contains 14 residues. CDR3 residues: CASSYLPASTEAFF. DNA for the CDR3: TGTGCCAGCAGTTACCTCCCAGCGAGCACTGAAGCTTTCTTT.

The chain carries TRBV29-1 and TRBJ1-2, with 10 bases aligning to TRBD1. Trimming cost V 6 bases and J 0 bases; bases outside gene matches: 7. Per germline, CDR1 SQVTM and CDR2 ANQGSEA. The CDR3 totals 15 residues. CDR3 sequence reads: CSVRTGQGSNYGYTF. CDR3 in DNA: TGCAGCGTCAGAACGGGACAGGGGTCTAACTATGGCTACACCTTC.

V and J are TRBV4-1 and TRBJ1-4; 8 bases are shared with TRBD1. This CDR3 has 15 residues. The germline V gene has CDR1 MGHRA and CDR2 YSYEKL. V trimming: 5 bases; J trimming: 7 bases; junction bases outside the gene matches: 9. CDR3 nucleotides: TGCGCCAGCAGCTATGGACAGGGCGGCGGTGAAAAACTGTTTTTT. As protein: CASSYGQGGGEKLFF.

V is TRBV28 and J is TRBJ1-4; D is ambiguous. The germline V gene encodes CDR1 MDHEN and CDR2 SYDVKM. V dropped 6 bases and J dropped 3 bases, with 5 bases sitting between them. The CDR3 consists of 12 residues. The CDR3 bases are TGTGCCAGCAGGGCCTCTAATGAAAAACTGTTTTTT. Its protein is CASRASNEKLFF.

The CDR3 is CASSGDRYYGYTF. The CDR3 DNA follows: TGTGCCAGCAGCGGGGACAGGTACTATGGCTACACCTTC. J is TRBJ1-2 and V is TRBV9; 8 nucleotides match TRBD1. Germline-derived CDR1 and CDR2 are SGDLS and YYNGEE. The CDR3 loop spans 13 amino acids. Trimming took 3 bases from V and 3 from J; bases not matched to a gene: 1.

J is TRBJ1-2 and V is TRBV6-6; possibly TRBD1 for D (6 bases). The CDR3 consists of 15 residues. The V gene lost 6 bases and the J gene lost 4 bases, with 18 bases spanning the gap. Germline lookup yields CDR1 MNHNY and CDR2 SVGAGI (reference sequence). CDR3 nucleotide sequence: TGTGCCAGCAGAGAGCACGGACAGAGAAGCTATGGCTACACCTTC. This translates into CASREHGQRSYGYTF.

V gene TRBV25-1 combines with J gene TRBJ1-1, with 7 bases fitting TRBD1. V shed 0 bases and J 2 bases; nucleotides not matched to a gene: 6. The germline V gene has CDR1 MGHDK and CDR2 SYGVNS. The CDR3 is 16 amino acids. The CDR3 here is CASSEYLTGDNTEAFF. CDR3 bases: TGTGCCAGCAGTGAATACTTAACAGGGGATAACACTGAAGCTTTCTTT.

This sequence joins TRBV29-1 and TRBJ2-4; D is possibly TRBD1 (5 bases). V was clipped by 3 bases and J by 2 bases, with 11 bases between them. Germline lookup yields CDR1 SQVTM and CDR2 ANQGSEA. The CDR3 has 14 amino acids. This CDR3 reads CSVDLRGTKNIQYF. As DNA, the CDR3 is TGCAGCGTTGATCTTAGGGGAACCAAAAACATTCAGTACTTC.

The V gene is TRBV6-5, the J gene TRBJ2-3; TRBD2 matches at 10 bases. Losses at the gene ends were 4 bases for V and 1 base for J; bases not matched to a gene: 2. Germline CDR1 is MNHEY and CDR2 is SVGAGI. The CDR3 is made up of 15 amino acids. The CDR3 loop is CASSSLAGGTDTQYF. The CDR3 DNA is TGTGCCAGCAGTTCCCTAGCGGGAGGCACAGATACGCAGTATTTT.

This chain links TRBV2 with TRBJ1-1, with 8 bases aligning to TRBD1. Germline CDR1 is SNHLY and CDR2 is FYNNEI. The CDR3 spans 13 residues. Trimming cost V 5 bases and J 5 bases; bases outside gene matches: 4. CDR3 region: CASSPQGGTEAFF. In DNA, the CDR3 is TGTGCCAGCAGTCCACAGGGGGGGACTGAAGCTTTCTTT. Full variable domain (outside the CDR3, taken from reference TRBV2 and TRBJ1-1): EPEVTQTPSHQVTQMGQEVILRCVPISNHLYFYWYRQILGQKVEFLVSFYNNEISEKSEIFDDQFSVERPDGSNFTLKIRSTKLEDSAMYFCASSPQGGTEAFFGQGTRLTVV.

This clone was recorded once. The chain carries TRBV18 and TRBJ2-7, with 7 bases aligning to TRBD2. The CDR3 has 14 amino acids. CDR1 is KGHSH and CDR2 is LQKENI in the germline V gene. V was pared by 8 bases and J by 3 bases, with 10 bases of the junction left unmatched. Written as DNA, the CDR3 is TGTGCCAGCCCCCATGCTAGCGGAGGCTACGAGCAGTACTTC. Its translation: CASPHASGGYEQYF.